Presented here are 9 T cell receptor beta chains from one specimen sequenced in a study of blood T cell repertoires in COVID-19. Only in-frame clones appear in the TCRdb table, and some are missing; sequencing was by immunoSEQ multiplex PCR. Of about 89,000 clones listed, around 89% are singletons. Specimen: peripheral blood. Source of these receptors: a man aged 55 to 70 with acute or convalescent COVID-19.

The chain is built from TRBV30 and TRBJ1-5; unclear D gene. The germline CDR1 and CDR2 sequences are GTSNPN and SVGIG (reference sequence). The CDR3 covers 13 residues. Trimming left V 4 bases short and J 5 bases short, with 12 bases between. CDR3 region: CAWTGRVDQPQHF. In nucleotides, the CDR3 is TGTGCCTGGACCGGCCGGGTGGATCAGCCCCAGCATTTT. The complete variable domain, with remaining parts taken from reference TRBV30 and TRBJ1-5, reads SQTIHQWPATLVQPVGSPLSLECTVEGTSNPNLYWYRQAAGRGLQLLFYSVGIGQISSEVPQNLSASRPQDRQFILSSKKLLLSDSGFYLCAWTGRVDQPQHFGDGTRLSIL.

The chain uses TRBV5-1 and TRBJ1-1; the D gene is possibly TRBD1 (5 bases). Germline V lookup: CDR1 SGHRS, CDR2 YFSETQ. V was trimmed by 1 base and J by 0 bases, leaving 7 bases between them. This CDR3 has 14 residues. The CDR3 loop reads CASSLPGLNTEAFF. The CDR3, as DNA: TGCGCCAGCAGCTTGCCAGGGTTGAACACTGAAGCTTTCTTT.

This clone was counted a single time. This chain joins TRBV4-2 and TRBJ2-2, with 13 bases identical to TRBD2. The CDR3 covers 19 residues. The ends lost 4 bases at V and 5 bases at J; junction bases unmatched: 13. Per the germline V gene, CDR1 is LGHNA and CDR2 is YNFKEQ. The CDR3 DNA reads as TGTGCCAGCAGCCCAATCCTCCGACTAGCGGGGGGTAGTACCGGGGAGCTGTTTTTT. Translation: CASSPILRLAGGSTGELFF.

The V and J genes are TRBV9 and TRBJ2-2; 8 bases are a match to TRBD2. The V and J ends lost 4 bases and 4 bases, in that order; junction bases with no gene match: 12. The CDR3 spans 17 residues. Per germline, CDR1 SGDLS and CDR2 YYNGEE. The chain's CDR3 is CASSSMVAGLVTGELFF. DNA for the CDR3: TGTGCCAGCAGCTCCATGGTGGCGGGACTAGTCACCGGGGAGCTGTTTTTT.

The chain recombines TRBV11-2 with TRBJ1-1; 7 positions agree with TRBD1. There are 14 residues in the CDR3. Trimming removed 6 bases from V and 8 bases from J; junction bases left unmatched: 12. Germline CDR1 is SGHAT and CDR2 is FQNNGV. The CDR3: CASRTLGQSPEAFF. DNA for the CDR3: TGTGCCAGCAGAACCCTGGGACAGTCCCCCGAAGCTTTCTTT.

The chain links TRBV6-5 to TRBJ2-7; 8 nucleotides agree with TRBD2. The V gene's germline CDR1 is MNHEY and CDR2 SVGAGI. Trimming cost V 10 bases and J 6 bases; bases outside gene matches: 14. The CDR3 length is 14 residues. The CDR3 region is CAILPGTSHLEQYF. DNA of the CDR3: TGTGCCATCCTCCCCGGGACTAGTCATCTCGAGCAGTACTTC.

This chain uses TRBV6-1 with TRBJ1-1; tentative D call: TRBD1 (6 bases). Deletions cut 2 bases from V and 1 base from J, with 14 bases between. The CDR3 is 16 amino acids. Germline assignment: CDR1 MNHNS and CDR2 SASEGT. CDR3 in amino acids: CASSENVGQGNTEAFF. The CDR3, as DNA: TGTGCCAGCAGTGAAAATGTGGGACAAGGGAACACTGAAGCTTTCTTT.

This chain uses TRBV5-4 with TRBJ2-1, with 11 bases aligning to TRBD2. This CDR3 comprises 17 residues. Trimming took 3 bases from V and 7 from J; bases not matched to a gene: 12. Germline V gene sequence: CDR1 SGHNT, CDR2 YYREEE (reference sequence). Here the CDR3 DNA reads TGTGCCAGCAGCTCAACTAGCGGGGGTGGTGTGTGGAATGAGCAGTTCTTC. Encoded protein: CASSSTSGGGVWNEQFF.

Worth noting for this clone: Within the sample, other DNA sequences also encode this same CDR3. The chain employs TRBV19 and TRBJ2-7; D is unclear. Trimming pared 3 bases from V and 1 base from J, leaving 7 bases between. CDR3 length: 13 residues. Per the germline V gene, CDR1 is LNHDA and CDR2 is SQIVND (reference sequence). This chain's CDR3 is CASSIQNSYEQYF. The DNA of the CDR3 is TGTGCCAGTAGTATCCAGAATTCCTACGAGCAGTACTTC. The variable domain in full, with the rest retrieved from reference TRBV19 and TRBJ2-7, is DGGITQSPKYLFRKEGQNVTLSCEQNLNHDAMYWYRQDPGQGLRLIYYSQIVNDFQKGDIAEGYSVSREKKESFPLTVTSAQKNPTAFYLCASSIQNSYEQYFGPGTRLTVT.